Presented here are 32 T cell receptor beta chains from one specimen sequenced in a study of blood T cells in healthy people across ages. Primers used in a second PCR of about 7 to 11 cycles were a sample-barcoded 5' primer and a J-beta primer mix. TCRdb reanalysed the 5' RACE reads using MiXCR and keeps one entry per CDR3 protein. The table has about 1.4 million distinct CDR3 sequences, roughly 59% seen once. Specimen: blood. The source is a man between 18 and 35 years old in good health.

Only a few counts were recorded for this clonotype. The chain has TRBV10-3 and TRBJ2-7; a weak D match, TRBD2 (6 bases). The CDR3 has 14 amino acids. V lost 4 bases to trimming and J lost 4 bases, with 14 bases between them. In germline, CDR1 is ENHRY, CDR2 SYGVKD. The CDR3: CAISASTEGYEQYF. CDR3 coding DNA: TGTGCCATCAGTGCATCGACGGAGGGTTACGAGCAGTACTTC.

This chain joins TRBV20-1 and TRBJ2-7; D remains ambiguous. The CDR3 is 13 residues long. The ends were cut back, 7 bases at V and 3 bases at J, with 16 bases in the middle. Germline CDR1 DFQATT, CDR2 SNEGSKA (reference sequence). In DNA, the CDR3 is TGCAGTGGGCATAGTGCGGTACTCTACGAGCAGTACTTC. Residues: CSGHSAVLYEQYF.

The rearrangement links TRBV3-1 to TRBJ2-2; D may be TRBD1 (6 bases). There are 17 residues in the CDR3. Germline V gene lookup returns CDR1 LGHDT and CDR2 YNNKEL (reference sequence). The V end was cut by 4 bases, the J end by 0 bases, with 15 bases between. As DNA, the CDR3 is TGTGCCAGCAGCCTTACTTGGCAGGGGCCGAACACCGGGGAGCTGTTTTTT. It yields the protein CASSLTWQGPNTGELFF.

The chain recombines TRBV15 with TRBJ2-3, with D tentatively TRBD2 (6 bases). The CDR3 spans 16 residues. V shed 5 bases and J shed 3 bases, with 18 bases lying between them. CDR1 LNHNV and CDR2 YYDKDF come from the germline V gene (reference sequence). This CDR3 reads CATSPQLATRTDTQYF. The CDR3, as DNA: TGTGCCACCAGCCCGCAACTGGCGACTAGGACAGATACGCAGTATTTT.

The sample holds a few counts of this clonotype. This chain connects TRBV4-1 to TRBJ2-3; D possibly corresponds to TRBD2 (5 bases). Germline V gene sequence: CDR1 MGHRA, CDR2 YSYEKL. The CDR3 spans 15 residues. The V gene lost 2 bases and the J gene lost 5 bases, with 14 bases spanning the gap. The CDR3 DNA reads TGCGCCAGCAGCCAACGGGAATTTTGGGGAGATACGCAGTATTTT. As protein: CASSQREFWGDTQYF.

In nucleotides, the CDR3 is TGTGCCAGCAGTGAATACGGGACAGGGAACTATGGCTACACCTTC. Its protein product is CASSEYGTGNYGYTF. The rearrangement joins TRBV25-1 to TRBJ1-2; 9 bases line up with TRBD1. Germline V gene data show CDR1 as MGHDK and CDR2 as SYGVNS. The CDR3 is made up of 15 amino acids. J lost 2 bases, V lost 0 bases, and 1 base had no gene match.

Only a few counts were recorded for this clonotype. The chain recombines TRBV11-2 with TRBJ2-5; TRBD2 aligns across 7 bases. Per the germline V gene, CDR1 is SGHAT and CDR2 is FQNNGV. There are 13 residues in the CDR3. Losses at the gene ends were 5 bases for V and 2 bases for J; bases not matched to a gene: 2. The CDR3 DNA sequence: TGTGCCAGCAGCCGGGGGGTACAAGAGACCCAGTACTTC. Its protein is CASSRGVQETQYF.

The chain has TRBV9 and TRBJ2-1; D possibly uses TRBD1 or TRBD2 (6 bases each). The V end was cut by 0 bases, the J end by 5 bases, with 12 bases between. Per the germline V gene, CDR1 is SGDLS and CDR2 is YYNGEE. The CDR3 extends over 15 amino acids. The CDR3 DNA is TGTGCCAGCAGCGTAGCCGGGGGCTGGGACAATGAGCAGTTCTTC. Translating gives CASSVAGGWDNEQFF.

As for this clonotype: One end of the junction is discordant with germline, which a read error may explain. CDR3: CASSPRSYQTGTSYNGQFF. As DNA, the CDR3 is TGTGCCAGCAGTCCCCGGAGTTATCAAACCGGGACTTCCTACAATGGGCAGTTCTTC. The genes are TRBV6-2 or TRBV6-3 and TRBJ2-1; tentatively, D is TRBD2 (6 bases). CDR3 size: 19 residues. Germline CDR1 is MNHEY and CDR2 is SVGEGT.

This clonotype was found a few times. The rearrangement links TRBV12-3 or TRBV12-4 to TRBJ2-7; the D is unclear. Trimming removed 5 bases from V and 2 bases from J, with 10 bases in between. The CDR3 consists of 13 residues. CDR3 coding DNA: TGTGCCAGCAGTCTTACAGTGGCCTACGAGCAGTACTTC. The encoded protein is CASSLTVAYEQYF.

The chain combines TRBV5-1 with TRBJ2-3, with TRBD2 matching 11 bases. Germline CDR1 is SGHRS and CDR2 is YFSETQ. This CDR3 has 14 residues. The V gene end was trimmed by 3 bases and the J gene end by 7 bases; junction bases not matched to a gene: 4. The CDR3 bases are TGCGCCAGCAGCTCGACTAGCGGGATCTATACGCAGTATTTT. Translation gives CASSSTSGIYTQYF.

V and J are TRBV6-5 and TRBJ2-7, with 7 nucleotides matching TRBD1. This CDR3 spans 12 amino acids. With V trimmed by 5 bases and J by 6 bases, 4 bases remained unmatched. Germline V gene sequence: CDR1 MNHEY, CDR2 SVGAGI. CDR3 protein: CASSGQAGEQYF. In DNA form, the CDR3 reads TGTGCCAGCAGTGGACAGGCTGGCGAGCAGTACTTC.

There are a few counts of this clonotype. The CDR3 DNA reads as TGTGCCAGCAGTACCGCCGGGACATACTCTGGGGCCAACGTCCTGACTTTC. Translation gives CASSTAGTYSGANVLTF. The gene calls are TRBV6-1 and TRBJ2-6; tentative D call: TRBD1 (6 bases). The CDR3 contains 17 residues. Trimming took off 5 bases at V and 0 bases at J, with 14 bases between the two ends. Germline lookup yields CDR1 MNHNS and CDR2 SASEGT.

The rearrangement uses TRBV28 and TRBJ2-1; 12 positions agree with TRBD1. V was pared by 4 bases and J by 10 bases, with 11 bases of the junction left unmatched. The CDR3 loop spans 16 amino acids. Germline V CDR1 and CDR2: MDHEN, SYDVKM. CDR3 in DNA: TGTGCCAGCAGTTCTCCCCGTGGGACAGGGGGCACGGAGCAGTTCTTC. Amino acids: CASSSPRGTGGTEQFF.

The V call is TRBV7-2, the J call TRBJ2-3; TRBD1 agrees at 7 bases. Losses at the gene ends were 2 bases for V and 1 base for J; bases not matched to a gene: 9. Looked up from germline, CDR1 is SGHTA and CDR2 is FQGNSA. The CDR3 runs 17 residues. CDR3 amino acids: CASSLNPGGAGTDTQYF. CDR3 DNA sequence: TGTGCCAGCAGCTTAAATCCAGGGGGTGCTGGCACAGATACGCAGTATTTT.

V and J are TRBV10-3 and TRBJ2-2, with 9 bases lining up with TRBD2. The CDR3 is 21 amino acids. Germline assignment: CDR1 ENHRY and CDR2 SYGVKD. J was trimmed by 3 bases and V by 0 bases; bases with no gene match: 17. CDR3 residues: CAISESPTSSGEGLYTGELFF. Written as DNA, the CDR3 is TGTGCCATCAGTGAGTCGCCAACTTCTAGCGGGGAGGGCCTGTACACCGGGGAGCTGTTTTTT.

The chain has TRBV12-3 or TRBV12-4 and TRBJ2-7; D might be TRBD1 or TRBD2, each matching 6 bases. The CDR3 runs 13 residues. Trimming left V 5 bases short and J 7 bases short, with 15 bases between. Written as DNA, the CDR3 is TGTGCCAGCAGTCCCCAAGGAGGGGGGGAGCAGTACTTC. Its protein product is CASSPQGGGEQYF.

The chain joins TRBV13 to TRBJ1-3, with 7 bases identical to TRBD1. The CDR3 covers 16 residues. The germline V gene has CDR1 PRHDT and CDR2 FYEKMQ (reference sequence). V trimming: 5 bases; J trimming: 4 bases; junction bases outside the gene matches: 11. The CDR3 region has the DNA TGTGCCAGCAGCCTACGGACAGGCGCCTTCGGAAACACCATATATTTT. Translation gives CASSLRTGAFGNTIYF.

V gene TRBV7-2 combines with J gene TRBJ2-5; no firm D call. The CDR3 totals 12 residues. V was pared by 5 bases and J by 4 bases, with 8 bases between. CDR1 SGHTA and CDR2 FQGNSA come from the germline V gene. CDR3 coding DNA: TGTGCCAGCAGCCACCCCTCAGAGACCCAGTACTTC. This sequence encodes CASSHPSETQYF.

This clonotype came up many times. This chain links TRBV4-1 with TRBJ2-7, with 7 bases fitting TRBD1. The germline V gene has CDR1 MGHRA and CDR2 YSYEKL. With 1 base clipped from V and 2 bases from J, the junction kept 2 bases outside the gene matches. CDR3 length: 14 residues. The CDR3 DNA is TGCGCCAGCAGCCAAGTGGGACAGACCTACGAGCAGTACTTC. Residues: CASSQVGQTYEQYF.

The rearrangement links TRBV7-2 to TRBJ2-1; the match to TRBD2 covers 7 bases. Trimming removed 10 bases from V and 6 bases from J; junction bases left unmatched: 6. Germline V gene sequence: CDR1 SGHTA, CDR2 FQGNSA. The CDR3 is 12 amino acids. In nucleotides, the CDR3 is TGTGCCACCCCTTCGGGGGGCAATGAGCAGTTCTTC. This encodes CATPSGGNEQFF. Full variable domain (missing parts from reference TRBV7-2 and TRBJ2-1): GAGVSQSPSNKVTEKGKDVELRCDPISGHTALYWYRQSLGQGLEFLIYFQGNSAPDKSGLPSDRFSAERTGGSVSTLTIQRTQQEDSAVYLCATPSGGNEQFFGPGTRLTVL.

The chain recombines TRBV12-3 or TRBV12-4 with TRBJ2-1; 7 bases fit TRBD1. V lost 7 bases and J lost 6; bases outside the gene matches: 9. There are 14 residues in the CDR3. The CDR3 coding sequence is TGTGCCAGCACCCCGGGACAGAGTTTCAATGAGCAGTTCTTC. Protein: CASTPGQSFNEQFF.

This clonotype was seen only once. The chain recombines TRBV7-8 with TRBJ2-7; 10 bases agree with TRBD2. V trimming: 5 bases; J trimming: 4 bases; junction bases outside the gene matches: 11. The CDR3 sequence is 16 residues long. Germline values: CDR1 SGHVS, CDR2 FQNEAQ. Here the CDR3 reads CASSPDEREGRYEQYF. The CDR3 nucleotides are TGTGCCAGCAGCCCCGATGAGCGGGAGGGCCGGTACGAGCAGTACTTC.

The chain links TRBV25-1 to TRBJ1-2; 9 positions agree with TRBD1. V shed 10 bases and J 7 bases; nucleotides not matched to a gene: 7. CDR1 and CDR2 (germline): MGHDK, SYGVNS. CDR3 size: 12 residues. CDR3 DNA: TGTGCCACCGACAGGGGGATCGGTGGCTACACCTTC. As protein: CATDRGIGGYTF.

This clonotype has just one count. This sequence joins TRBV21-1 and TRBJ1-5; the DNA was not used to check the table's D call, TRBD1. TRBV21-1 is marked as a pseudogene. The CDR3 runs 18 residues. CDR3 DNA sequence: TGTGCCAGCAGCAATAGAATCTCCGGGACGGATAGCAATCAGCCCCAGCATTTT. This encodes CASSNRISGTDSNQPQHF.

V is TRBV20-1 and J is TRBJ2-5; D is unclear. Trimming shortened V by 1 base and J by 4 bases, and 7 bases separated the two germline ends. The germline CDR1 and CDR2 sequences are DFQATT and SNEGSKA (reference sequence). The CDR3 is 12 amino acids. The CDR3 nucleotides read TGCAGTGCTAGAGGAATGGGAGAGACCCAGTACTTC. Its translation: CSARGMGETQYF.

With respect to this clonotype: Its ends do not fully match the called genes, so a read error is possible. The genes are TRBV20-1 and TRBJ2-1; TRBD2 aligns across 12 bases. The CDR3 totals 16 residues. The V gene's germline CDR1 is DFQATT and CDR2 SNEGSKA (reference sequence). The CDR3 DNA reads TGCTGTGCTAGAGATGGGAGACTAGCGGGAGTAGAGGAGCAGTTCTTC. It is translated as CCARDGRLAGVEEQFF.

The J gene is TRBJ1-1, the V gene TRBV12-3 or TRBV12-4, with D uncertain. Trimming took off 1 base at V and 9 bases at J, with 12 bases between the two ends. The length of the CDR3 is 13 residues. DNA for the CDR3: TGTGCCAGCAGTTTAGTAGGTGATCGGCAAGCTTTCTTT. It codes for CASSLVGDRQAFF.

Here the CDR3 reads CASSQDLRWSYEQYF. The CDR3 nucleotides are TGCGCCAGCAGCCAAGACCTCCGATGGTCCTACGAGCAGTACTTC. This chain uses TRBV4-3 with TRBJ2-7; D ambiguous. Germline CDR1 reads LGHNA; CDR2 reads YSLEER. V lost 0 bases and J lost 1, with 10 bases in between. This CDR3 has 15 residues.

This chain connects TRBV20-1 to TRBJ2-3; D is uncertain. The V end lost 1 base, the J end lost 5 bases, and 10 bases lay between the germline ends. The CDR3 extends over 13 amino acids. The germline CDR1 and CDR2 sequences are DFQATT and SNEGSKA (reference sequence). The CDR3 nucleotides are TGCAGTGCTAGAGCCCCTTTCGGAGATACGCAGTATTTT. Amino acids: CSARAPFGDTQYF.

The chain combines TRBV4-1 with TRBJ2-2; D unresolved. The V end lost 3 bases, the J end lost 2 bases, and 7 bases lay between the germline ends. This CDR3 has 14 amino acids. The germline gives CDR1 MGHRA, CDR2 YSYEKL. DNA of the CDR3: TGCGCCAGCAGCCACGTTTCTAACACCGGGGAGCTGTTTTTT. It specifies CASSHVSNTGELFF.

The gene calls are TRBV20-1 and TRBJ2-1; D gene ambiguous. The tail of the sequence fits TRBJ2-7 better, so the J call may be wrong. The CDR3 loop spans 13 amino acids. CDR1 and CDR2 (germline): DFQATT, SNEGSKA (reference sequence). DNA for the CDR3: TGCAGTGCTAGAGATCCGGTCGGCTCCGAGCAGTACTTC. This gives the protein CSARDPVGSEQYF.